A single sample gave rise to the 24 T cell receptor beta chains below, sequenced in a study of blood T cell repertoires in COVID-19. TCRdb's table, derived via immunoSEQ multiplex PCR, lists solely in-frame clones and lacks some. Of approximately 100,000 clones in the sample, 80% to 95% were seen once. Material for sequencing was peripheral blood. All receptors derive from a man in his 70s with acute or convalescent COVID-19.

The chain recombines TRBV6-5 with TRBJ2-7; TRBD1 aligns across 8 bases. This CDR3 comprises 13 residues. V lost 10 bases, J lost 3 bases, and 8 bases stayed unmatched. Germline-derived CDR1 and CDR2 are MNHEY and SVGAGI. The CDR3 sequence is CATEGQDLYEQYF. The CDR3 DNA sequence: TGTGCCACGGAGGGACAGGACCTCTACGAGCAGTACTTC.

The rearrangement links TRBV15 to TRBJ2-3; TRBD2 matches 15 bases. V dropped 1 base and J dropped 1; count of bases not matched to a gene: 3. Germline V gene sequence: CDR1 LNHNV, CDR2 YYDKDF (reference sequence). This CDR3 is built from 18 residues. The CDR3 bases are TGTGCCACCAGCAGAGGGACTAGCGGGAGGGCCCGCACAGATACGCAGTATTTT. It codes for CATSRGTSGRARTDTQYF. Complete variable domain (other parts from reference TRBV15 and TRBJ2-3): DAMVIQNPRYQVTQFGKPVTLSCSQTLNHNVMYWYQQKSSQAPKLLFHYYDKDFNNEADTPDNFQSRRPNTSFCFLDIRSPGLGDTAMYLCATSRGTSGRARTDTQYFGPGTRLTVL.

The rearrangement links TRBV15 to TRBJ1-2; no clear D gene. The CDR3 runs 14 residues. Germline V gene sequence: CDR1 LNHNV, CDR2 YYDKDF (reference sequence). V lost 1 base and J lost 7, with 13 bases in between. This CDR3 reads CATSRGPPGSGYTF. The CDR3 bases are TGTGCCACCAGCAGAGGCCCCCCGGGGTCTGGCTACACCTTC. Using reference TRBV15 and TRBJ1-2 for the parts outside the CDR3, the full variable domain is DAMVIQNPRYQVTQFGKPVTLSCSQTLNHNVMYWYQQKSSQAPKLLFHYYDKDFNNEADTPDNFQSRRPNTSFCFLDIRSPGLGDTAMYLCATSRGPPGSGYTFGSGTRLTVV.

The V and J genes are TRBV19 and TRBJ1-1, with unresolved D. Trimming took off 3 bases at V and 2 bases at J, with 16 bases between the two ends. The CDR3 has 16 amino acids. Germline lookup yields CDR1 LNHDA and CDR2 SQIVND (reference sequence). CDR3 in amino acids: CASSMRFTTLNTEAFF. The CDR3 DNA sequence: TGTGCCAGTAGTATGAGGTTCACCACTCTAAACACTGAAGCTTTCTTT.

The V and J genes are TRBV6-5 and TRBJ1-6; 7 nucleotides agree with TRBD1. The CDR3 has 16 amino acids. From germline, CDR1 is MNHEY and CDR2 SVGAGI. Germline trimming cut 2 bases from V and 9 bases from J; bases unmatched to any gene: 10. The CDR3 DNA follows: TGTGCCAGCAGTTACGAAGGGGGCGCCGGCGGTTCACCCCTCCACTTT. It yields the protein CASSYEGGAGGSPLHF.

The chain has TRBV6-5 and TRBJ1-1; D is unresolved. The V and J ends lost 2 bases and 1 base respectively, with 11 bases between them. Germline V gene lookup returns CDR1 MNHEY and CDR2 SVGAGI. This CDR3 spans 15 amino acids. The CDR3 bases are TGTGCCAGCAGTTACGATTCCGCGGGGAACACTGAAGCTTTCTTT. This encodes CASSYDSAGNTEAFF.

V usage is TRBV7-6 and J usage is TRBJ2-1; D is unresolved. The germline gives CDR1 SGHVS, CDR2 FNYEAQ. Trimming removed 8 bases at V and 6 bases at J, with 5 bases between. This CDR3 is built from 10 residues. The chain's CDR3 is CASAGNEQFF. DNA of the CDR3: TGTGCCAGCGCCGGCAATGAGCAGTTCTTC.

The chain joins TRBV7-2 to TRBJ1-2; TRBD1 agrees at 9 bases. The length of the CDR3 is 15 residues. Trimming removed 1 base from V and 8 bases from J; junction bases left unmatched: 8. Germline V gene sequence: CDR1 SGHTA, CDR2 FQGNSA. The CDR3, as DNA: TGTGCCAGCAGCTTAGTGGGGACAGGGACCATAGGCTACACCTTC. Its protein product is CASSLVGTGTIGYTF. Looking up the rest from reference TRBV7-2 and TRBJ1-2 gives the full variable domain: GAGVSQSPSNKVTEKGKDVELRCDPISGHTALYWYRQSLGQGLEFLIYFQGNSAPDKSGLPSDRFSAERTGGSVSTLTIQRTQQEDSAVYLCASSLVGTGTIGYTFGSGTRLTVV.

This chain connects TRBV7-3 to TRBJ1-1, with 9 bases aligning to TRBD1. CDR1 is SGHTA, CDR2 FQGTGA, per germline. CDR3 length: 15 amino acids. After removal of 1 base from V and 8 bases from J, the junction contained 8 bases not matched to a gene. CDR3 DNA: TGTGCCAGCAGCTTAATTTTCCGGGACAGGGAAGAAGCTTTCTTT. Protein sequence: CASSLIFRDREEAFF.

The chain combines TRBV9 with TRBJ2-3; 8 bases align to TRBD2. Trimming took 4 bases from V and 3 from J; bases not matched to a gene: 4. CDR1 SGDLS and CDR2 YYNGEE come from the germline V gene. The CDR3 has 14 amino acids. CDR3 in DNA: TGTGCCAGCAGCCCCCGGGAGGGAACAGATACGCAGTATTTT. This translates into CASSPREGTDTQYF. The full variable domain, rest sourced from reference TRBV9 and TRBJ2-3, is DSGVTQTPKHLITATGQRVTLRCSPRSGDLSVYWYQQSLDQGLQFLIQYYNGEERAKGNILERFSAQQFPDLHSELNLSSLELGDSALYFCASSPREGTDTQYFGPGTRLTVL.

The chain carries TRBV12-3 or TRBV12-4 and TRBJ1-1, with D uncertain. V lost 8 bases and J 2 bases, leaving 9 bases between the germline ends. The CDR3 is 12 residues long. For the CDR3, the DNA is TGTGCCAGCGCCGGGTCTAACACTGAAGCTTTCTTT. It encodes CASAGSNTEAFF.

The chain recombines TRBV21-1 with TRBJ2-4; TRBD1 is the table's D call and was not checked against the DNA. TRBV21-1 is described as a pseudogene. The length of the CDR3 is 13 residues. CDR3 DNA sequence: TGTGCCAGCAGCACAGGGATACAGGACATTCAGTACTTC. Amino acids: CASSTGIQDIQYF.

The CDR3 DNA follows: TGTGCCAGCAGTGAATCGGCGGGAGGGCCATTAGAGCAGTACTTC. Its protein is CASSESAGGPLEQYF. This chain uses TRBV2 with TRBJ2-7, with 9 bases fitting TRBD2. J gave up 7 bases and V 2 bases, and 9 bases lay outside the gene matches. The CDR3 extends over 15 amino acids. Per germline, CDR1 SNHLY and CDR2 FYNNEI. Complete variable domain (other parts from reference TRBV2 and TRBJ2-7): EPEVTQTPSHQVTQMGQEVILRCVPISNHLYFYWYRQILGQKVEFLVSFYNNEISEKSEIFDDQFSVERPDGSNFTLKIRSTKLEDSAMYFCASSESAGGPLEQYFGPGTRLTVT.

V gene TRBV9 combines with J gene TRBJ2-1, with 9 bases matching TRBD2. Germline-derived CDR1 and CDR2 are SGDLS and YYNGEE. The CDR3 has 15 amino acids. V shed 0 bases, J shed 10 bases, and the junction held 8 bases outside the gene matches. The DNA for the CDR3 is TGTGCCAGCAGCGTAGGAGGTAGCGGGAGCCGAGAGCAGTTCTTC. Residues: CASSVGGSGSREQFF.

The chain recombines TRBV24-1 with TRBJ2-7; D is possibly TRBD1 (5 bases). V was shortened by 4 bases and J by 3 bases, with 12 bases between the two germline ends. Germline V gives CDR1 KGHDR, CDR2 SFDVKD. The CDR3 length is 14 residues. In nucleotides, the CDR3 is TGTGCCACCAGTGAGGGCAGGGTAAACTACGAGCAGTACTTC. It codes for CATSEGRVNYEQYF.

Here the CDR3 DNA reads TGTGCCACCAGCAGAGATATAGAGACCCAGTACTTC. Its translation: CATSRDIETQYF. The rearrangement links TRBV15 to TRBJ2-5; no clear D. This CDR3 is built from 12 residues. The germline V gene has CDR1 LNHNV and CDR2 YYDKDF (reference sequence). V lost 0 bases, J lost 4 bases, and 3 bases lay in between.

This clone has a single count. The chain has TRBV7-9 and TRBJ1-4; no clear D gene. CDR1 is SEHNR, CDR2 FQNEAQ, per germline (reference sequence). The CDR3 sequence is 14 residues long. V was shortened by 5 bases and J by 8 bases, with 15 bases between the two germline ends. CDR3 nucleotides: TGTGCCAGCAGCACGCGCGGGTTATGGGAAAAACTGTTTTTT. It yields the protein CASSTRGLWEKLFF.

This sequence joins TRBV6-2 or TRBV6-3 and TRBJ1-1, with 8 positions matching TRBD1. CDR1 MNHEY and CDR2 SVGEGT come from the germline V gene. Germline trimming cut 5 bases from V and 12 bases from J; bases unmatched to any gene: 11. The CDR3 has 13 amino acids. The chain's CDR3 is CASSTGTGWTSFF. The CDR3 DNA is TGTGCCAGCAGTACCGGGACAGGATGGACATCTTTCTTT.

V gene TRBV12-3 or TRBV12-4 combines with J gene TRBJ1-1, with D perhaps TRBD1 (6 bases). V lost 5 bases to trimming and J lost 1 base, with 8 bases between them. The CDR3 runs to 13 residues. CDR3 in DNA: TGTGCCAGCAGTACGGGACAGAACACTGAAGCTTTCTTT. It encodes CASSTGQNTEAFF.

The chain has TRBV19 and TRBJ1-2; D may be TRBD1 (5 bases). The CDR3 runs to 13 residues. The germline CDR1 and CDR2 sequences are LNHDA and SQIVND (reference sequence). V shed 3 bases and J shed 3 bases, with 8 bases lying between them. CDR3 coding DNA: TGTGCCAGTAGTATCTGGGGCGACTATGGCTACACCTTC. This translates into CASSIWGDYGYTF.

The V call is TRBV19, the J call TRBJ2-7, with TRBD1 matching over 9 bases. CDR3 length equals 15 residues. CDR1 and CDR2 (germline): LNHDA, SQIVND (reference sequence). Trimming at V came to 5 bases and at J to 3 bases, leaving 8 bases not matched to a gene. This CDR3 reads CASSSPGTGIYEQYF. DNA for the CDR3: TGTGCCAGTAGTTCACCCGGGACAGGGATCTACGAGCAGTACTTC. Full variable domain (rest looked up from reference TRBV19 and TRBJ2-7): DGGITQSPKYLFRKEGQNVTLSCEQNLNHDAMYWYRQDPGQGLRLIYYSQIVNDFQKGDIAEGYSVSREKKESFPLTVTSAQKNPTAFYLCASSSPGTGIYEQYFGPGTRLTVT.

The chain recombines TRBV6-2 or TRBV6-3 with TRBJ2-4; 11 bases are a match to TRBD2. The trim removed 0 bases at V and 5 bases at J, leaving 9 bases unmatched. There are 18 residues in the CDR3. Per germline, CDR1 MNHEY and CDR2 SVGEGT. Here the CDR3 DNA reads TGTGCCAGCAGTTACTCGCCCACTACTAGCGGGGGTGAAAACATTCAGTACTTC. Translation: CASSYSPTTSGGENIQYF.

J is TRBJ1-1 and V is TRBV9; D is uncertain. Trimming stripped 1 base from V and 4 bases from J, with 17 bases between. This CDR3 comprises 16 residues. The V gene's germline CDR1 is SGDLS and CDR2 YYNGEE. Here the CDR3 reads CASSVTRGRASTEAFF. The CDR3, as DNA: TGTGCCAGCAGCGTAACTCGGGGTAGGGCGAGCACTGAAGCTTTCTTT.

CDR3 loop: CASSPPLSGANVLTF. The CDR3 DNA sequence: TGTGCCAGCTCACCACCCCTCTCTGGGGCCAACGTCCTGACTTTC. The V call is TRBV18, the J call TRBJ2-6, with D unresolved. V was cut by 0 bases and J by 0 bases, with 3 bases left in between. The CDR3 is 15 residues long. CDR1 is KGHSH, CDR2 LQKENI, per germline. Together with reference TRBV18 and TRBJ2-6, the CDR3 gives the full variable domain: NAGVMQNPRHLVRRRGQEARLRCSPMKGHSHVYWYRQLPEEGLKFMVYLQKENIIDESGMPKERFSAEFPKEGPSILRIQQVVRGDSAAYFCASSPPLSGANVLTFGAGSRLTVL.